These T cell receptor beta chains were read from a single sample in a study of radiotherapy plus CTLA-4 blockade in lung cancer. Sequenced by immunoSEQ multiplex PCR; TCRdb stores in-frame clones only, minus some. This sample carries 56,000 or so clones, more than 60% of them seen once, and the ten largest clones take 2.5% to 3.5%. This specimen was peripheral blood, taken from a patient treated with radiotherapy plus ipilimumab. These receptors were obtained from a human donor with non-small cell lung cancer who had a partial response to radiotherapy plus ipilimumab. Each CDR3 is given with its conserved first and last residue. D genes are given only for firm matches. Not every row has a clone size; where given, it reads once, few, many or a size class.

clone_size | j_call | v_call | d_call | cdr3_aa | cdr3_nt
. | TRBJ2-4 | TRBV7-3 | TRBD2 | CASSSGTGGDIQYF | TGTGCCAGCAGCTCTGGGACGGGGGGGGACATTCAGTACTTC
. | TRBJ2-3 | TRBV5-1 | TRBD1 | CASSLPSTGGMDTQYF | TGCGCCAGCAGCTTGCCCTCGACAGGGGGAATGGATACGCAGTATTTT
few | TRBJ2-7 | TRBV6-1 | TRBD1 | CASDRDSSYEQYF | TGTGCCAGCGACCGGGACAGCTCCTACGAGCAGTACTTC
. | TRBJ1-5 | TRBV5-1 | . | CASSLAGTNQPQHF | TGCGCCAGCAGCTTGGCCGGGACTAATCAGCCCCAGCATTTT
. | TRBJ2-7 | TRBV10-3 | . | CAISVGQNSYEQYF | TGTGCCATCAGTGTGGGGCAGAACTCCTACGAGCAGTACTTC
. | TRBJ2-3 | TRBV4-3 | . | CASSLLTGATDTQYF | TGCGCCAGCAGCCTCCTCACAGGTGCCACAGATACGCAGTATTTT
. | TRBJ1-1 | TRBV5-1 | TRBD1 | CASSFIRGPQNTEAFF | TGCGCCAGCAGCTTTATCAGGGGGCCGCAGAACACTGAAGCTTTCTTT
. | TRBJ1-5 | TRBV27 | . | CASLIRGTYSNQPQHF | TGTGCCAGCCTCATTAGGGGGACCTATAGCAATCAGCCCCAGCATTTT
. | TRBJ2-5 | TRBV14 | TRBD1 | CASSPWDSLSQETQYF | TGTGCCAGCAGCCCTTGGGACAGCCTTTCCCAAGAGACCCAGTACTTC
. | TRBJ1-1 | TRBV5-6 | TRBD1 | CASSLVPGTVNTEAFF | TGTGCCAGCAGCTTGGTCCCCGGGACAGTGAACACTGAAGCTTTCTTT
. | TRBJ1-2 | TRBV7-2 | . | CASSPSNSYGYTF | TGTGCCAGCAGCCCGTCTAATAGCTATGGCTACACCTTC
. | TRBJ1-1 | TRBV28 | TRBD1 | CASEGAGEMNTEAFF | TGTGCCAGCGAGGGGGCAGGGGAAATGAACACTGAAGCTTTCTTT
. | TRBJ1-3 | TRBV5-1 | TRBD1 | CASSFTGDSGNTIYF | TGCGCCAGCAGCTTTACAGGGGACTCTGGAAACACCATATATTTT
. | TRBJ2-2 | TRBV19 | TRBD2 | CASTRTSGGPPTGELFF | TGTGCCAGTACCCGGACTAGCGGGGGGCCTCCAACCGGGGAGCTGTTTTTT
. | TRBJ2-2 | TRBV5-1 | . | CASSLRSDGSGELFF | TGCGCCAGCAGCTTAAGGAGTGACGGTTCCGGGGAGCTGTTTTTT
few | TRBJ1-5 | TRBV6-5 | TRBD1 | CASRTRGQPQHF | TGTGCCAGCAGAACCAGGGGGCAGCCCCAGCATTTT
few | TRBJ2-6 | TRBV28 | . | CASSSPGRDGANVLTF | TGTGCCAGCAGTTCCCCAGGCAGGGATGGGGCCAACGTCCTGACTTTC
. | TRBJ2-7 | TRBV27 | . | CASSLSTVSYEQYF | TGTGCCAGCAGTTTATCGACAGTCTCCTACGAGCAGTACTTC
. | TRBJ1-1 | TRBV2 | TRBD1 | CASSGRGDTEAFF | TGTGCCAGCAGTGGCAGGGGGGACACTGAAGCTTTCTTT
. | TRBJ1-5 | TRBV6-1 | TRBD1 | CASHNDGQGIQPQHF | TGTGCCAGCCACAATGACGGACAGGGCATTCAGCCCCAGCATTTT
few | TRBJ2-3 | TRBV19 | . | CASNPDRGSTDTQYF | TGTGCCAGTAATCCTGATAGGGGGAGCACAGATACGCAGTATTTT
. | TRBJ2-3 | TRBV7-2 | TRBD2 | CASSSPGLAGGPTDTQYF | TGTGCCAGCAGCTCCCCGGGCCTAGCGGGGGGGCCCACAGATACGCAGTATTTT
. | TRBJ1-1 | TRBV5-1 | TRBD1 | CASSLEGQGGAFF | TGCGCCAGCAGCTTGGAGGGACAGGGAGGAGCTTTCTTT
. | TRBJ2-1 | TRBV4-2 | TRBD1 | CASSQDPQNPWTGVHNEQFF | TGTGCCAGCAGCCAAGATCCCCAAAATCCCTGGACAGGGGTACACAATGAGCAGTTCTTC
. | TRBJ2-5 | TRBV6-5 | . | CASREPTEGGTQYF | TGTGCCAGCAGAGAGCCCACGGAAGGGGGGACCCAGTACTTC
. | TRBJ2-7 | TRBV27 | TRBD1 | CASSFSDRAIEQYF | TGTGCCAGCAGTTTTTCGGACAGGGCGATCGAGCAGTACTTC
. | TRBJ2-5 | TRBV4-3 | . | CASSQGTRETQYF | TGCGCCAGCAGCCAAGGTACACGAGAGACCCAGTACTTC
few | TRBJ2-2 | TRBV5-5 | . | CASSLVASGSTGELFF | TGTGCCAGCAGCTTGGTTGCCAGTGGTTCCACCGGGGAGCTGTTTTTT
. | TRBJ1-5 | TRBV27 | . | CASSLDRSSGDQPQHF | TGTGCCAGCAGTTTAGACAGGTCGTCGGGCGATCAGCCCCAGCATTTT
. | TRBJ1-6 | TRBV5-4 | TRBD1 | CASRVDRGSPLHF | TGTGCCAGCAGAGTGGACAGGGGTTCACCCCTCCACTTT
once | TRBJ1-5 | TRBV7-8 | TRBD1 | CASSWDRGQPQHF | TGTGCCAGCAGCTGGGACAGGGGGCAGCCCCAGCATTTT
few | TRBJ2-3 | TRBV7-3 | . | CASSSQGHRTDTQYF | TGTGCCAGCAGCTCTCAGGGACATCGCACAGATACGCAGTATTTT
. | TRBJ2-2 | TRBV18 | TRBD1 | CASSPPGQGGTGELFF | TGTGCCAGCTCACCACCGGGACAGGGGGGCACCGGGGAGCTGTTTTTT
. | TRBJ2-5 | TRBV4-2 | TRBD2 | CASSQVAGGPETQYF | TGTGCCAGCAGCCAAGTGGCGGGGGGGCCGGAGACCCAGTACTTC
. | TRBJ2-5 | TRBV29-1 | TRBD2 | CSADGLAGLLYQETQYF | TGCAGCGCAGATGGTCTAGCGGGGTTATTGTACCAAGAGACCCAGTACTTC
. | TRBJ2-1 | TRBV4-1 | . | CASSQEVGGTSYNEQFF | TGCGCCAGCAGCCAAGAGGTGGGGGGGACATCCTACAATGAGCAGTTCTTC
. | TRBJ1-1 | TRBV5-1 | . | CASSVDSNTEAFF | TGCGCCAGCAGTGTGGACAGCAACACTGAAGCTTTCTTT
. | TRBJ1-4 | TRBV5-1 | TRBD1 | CASSSGQGREKLFF | TGCGCCAGCAGCTCCGGACAGGGACGAGAAAAACTGTTTTTT
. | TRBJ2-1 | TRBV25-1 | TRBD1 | CASSPSPGQIYNEQFF | TGTGCCAGCTCACCTAGTCCGGGACAGATTTACAATGAGCAGTTCTTC
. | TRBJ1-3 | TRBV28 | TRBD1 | CASRQGAPGNTIYF | TGTGCCAGCAGACAGGGGGCGCCTGGAAACACCATATATTTT
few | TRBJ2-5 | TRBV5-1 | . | CASSLGQTETQYF | TGCGCCAGCAGCTTGGGACAGACAGAGACCCAGTACTTC
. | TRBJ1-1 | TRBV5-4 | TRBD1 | CASSWETGARIDTEAFF | TGTGCCAGCAGCTGGGAGACAGGGGCACGGATTGACACTGAAGCTTTCTTT
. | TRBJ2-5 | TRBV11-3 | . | CASSPYSGTQETQYF | TGTGCCAGCAGCCCCTATTCCGGGACTCAAGAGACCCAGTACTTC
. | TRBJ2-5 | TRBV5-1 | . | CASSLDPLAETQYF | TGCGCCAGCAGCTTGGACCCCCTAGCAGAGACCCAGTACTTC
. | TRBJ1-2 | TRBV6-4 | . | CASSVGGANYGYTF | TGTGCCAGCAGTGTAGGGGGTGCTAACTATGGCTACACCTTC
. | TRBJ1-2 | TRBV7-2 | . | CASSLGSFYGYTF | TGTGCCAGCAGCTTAGGCAGTTTCTATGGCTACACCTTC
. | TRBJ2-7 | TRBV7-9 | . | CASSLELSYEQYF | TGTGCCAGCAGCTTAGAACTCTCCTACGAGCAGTACTTC